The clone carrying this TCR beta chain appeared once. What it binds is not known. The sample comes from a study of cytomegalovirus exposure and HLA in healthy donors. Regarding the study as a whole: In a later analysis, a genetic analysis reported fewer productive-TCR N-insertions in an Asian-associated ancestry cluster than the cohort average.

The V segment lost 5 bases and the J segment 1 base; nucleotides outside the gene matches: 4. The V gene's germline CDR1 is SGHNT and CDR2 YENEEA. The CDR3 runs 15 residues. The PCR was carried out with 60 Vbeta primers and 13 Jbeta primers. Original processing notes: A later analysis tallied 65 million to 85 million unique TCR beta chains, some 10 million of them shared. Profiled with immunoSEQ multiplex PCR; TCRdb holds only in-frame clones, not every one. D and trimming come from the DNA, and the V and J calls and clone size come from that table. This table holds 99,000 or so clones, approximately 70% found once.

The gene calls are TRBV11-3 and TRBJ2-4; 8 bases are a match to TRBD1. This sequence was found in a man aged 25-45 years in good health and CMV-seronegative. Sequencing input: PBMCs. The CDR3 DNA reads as TGTGCCAGCAGCAGCCGACAGGGGGCCAAAAACATTCAGTACTTC. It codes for CASSSRQGAKNIQYF.